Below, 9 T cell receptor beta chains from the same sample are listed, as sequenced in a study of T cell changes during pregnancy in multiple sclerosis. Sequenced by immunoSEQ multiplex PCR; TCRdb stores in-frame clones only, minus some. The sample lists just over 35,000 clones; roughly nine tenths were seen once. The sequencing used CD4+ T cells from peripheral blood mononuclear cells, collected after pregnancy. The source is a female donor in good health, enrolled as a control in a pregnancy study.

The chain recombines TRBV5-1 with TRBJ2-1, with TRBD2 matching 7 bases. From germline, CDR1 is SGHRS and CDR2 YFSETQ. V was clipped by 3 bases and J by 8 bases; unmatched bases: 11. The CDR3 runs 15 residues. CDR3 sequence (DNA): TGCGCCAGCAGCTGGGCCGGACTAGGAGTAGATGAGCAGTTCTTC. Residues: CASSWAGLGVDEQFF.

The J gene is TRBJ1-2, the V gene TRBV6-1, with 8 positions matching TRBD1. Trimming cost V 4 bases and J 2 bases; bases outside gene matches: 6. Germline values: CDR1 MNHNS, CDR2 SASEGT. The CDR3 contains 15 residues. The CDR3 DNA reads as TGTGCCAGCAGTGTAGGACAGGGTCTAAACTATGGCTACACCTTC. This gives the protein CASSVGQGLNYGYTF.

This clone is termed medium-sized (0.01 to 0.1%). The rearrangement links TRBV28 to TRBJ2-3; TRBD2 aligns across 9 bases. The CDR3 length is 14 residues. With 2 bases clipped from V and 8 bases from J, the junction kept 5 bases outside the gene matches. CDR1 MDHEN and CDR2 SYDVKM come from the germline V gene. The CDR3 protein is CASSLVAGAGTQYF. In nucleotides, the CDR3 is TGTGCCAGCAGTTTAGTAGCGGGAGCCGGTACGCAGTATTTT.

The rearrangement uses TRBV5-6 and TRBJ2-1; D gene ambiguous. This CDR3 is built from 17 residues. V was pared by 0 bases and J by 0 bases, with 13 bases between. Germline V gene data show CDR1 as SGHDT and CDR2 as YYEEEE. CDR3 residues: CASSLDRTISSYNEQFF. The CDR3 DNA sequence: TGTGCCAGCAGCTTGGATAGAACTATTAGCTCCTACAATGAGCAGTTCTTC. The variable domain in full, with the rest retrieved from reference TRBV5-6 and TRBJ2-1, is DAGVTQSPTHLIKTRGQQVTLRCSPKSGHDTVSWYQQALGQGPQFIFQYYEEEERQRGNFPDRFSGHQFPNYSSELNVNALLLGDSALYLCASSLDRTISSYNEQFFGPGTRLTVL.

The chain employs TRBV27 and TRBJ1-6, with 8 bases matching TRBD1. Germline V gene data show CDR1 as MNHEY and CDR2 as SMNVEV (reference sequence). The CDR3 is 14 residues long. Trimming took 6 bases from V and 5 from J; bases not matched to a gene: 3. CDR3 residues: CASSLTGDNSPLHF. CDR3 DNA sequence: TGTGCCAGCAGCCTGACAGGGGATAATTCACCCCTCCACTTT.

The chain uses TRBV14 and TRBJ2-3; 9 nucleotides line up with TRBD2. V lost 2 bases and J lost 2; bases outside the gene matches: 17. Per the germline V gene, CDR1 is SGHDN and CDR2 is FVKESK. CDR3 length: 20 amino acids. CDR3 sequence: CASSQLPPPSGAPITDTQYF. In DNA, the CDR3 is TGTGCCAGCAGCCAACTCCCCCCCCCTAGCGGGGCGCCTATCACAGATACGCAGTATTTT.

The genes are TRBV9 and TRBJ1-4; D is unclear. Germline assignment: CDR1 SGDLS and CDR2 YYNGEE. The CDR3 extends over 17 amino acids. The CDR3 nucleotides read TGTGCGACCCCAGGAAGGCAGGCCCTGTATGGCCATGAAAAACTGTTTTTT. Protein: CATPGRQALYGHEKLFF.

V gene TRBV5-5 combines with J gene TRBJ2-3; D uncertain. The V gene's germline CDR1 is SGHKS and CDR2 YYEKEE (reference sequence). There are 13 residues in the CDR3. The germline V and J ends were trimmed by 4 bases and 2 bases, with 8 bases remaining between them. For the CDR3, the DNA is TGTGCCAGCAGCCTTATCTTCACAGATACGCAGTATTTT. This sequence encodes CASSLIFTDTQYF.

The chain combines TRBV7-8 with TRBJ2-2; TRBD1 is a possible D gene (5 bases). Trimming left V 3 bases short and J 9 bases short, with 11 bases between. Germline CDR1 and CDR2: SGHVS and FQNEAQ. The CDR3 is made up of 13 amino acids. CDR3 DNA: TGTGCCAGCAGCTTCCGGCCAGGGAGGGAGCTGTTTTTT. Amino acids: CASSFRPGRELFF.